Listed here is a single T cell receptor beta chain. The CDR3 is 15 amino acids. CDR1 is LNHDA and CDR2 is SQIVND in the germline V gene (reference sequence). After removal of 3 bases from V and 8 bases from J, the junction contained 9 bases not matched to a gene. The sample originates from a study of blood T cell repertoires in COVID-19. Study overall: T cells, B-cell-depleted T cells, or PBMCs supplied cDNA or gDNA.

As originally analysed: It was from reference gene primer amplification that nucleated cell counts were estimated. The table came from immunoSEQ multiplex PCR; TCRdb's copy has only in-frame clones and leaves some out. That table is the source of V, J and clone size, and D and trimming were worked out from the DNA. This table has about 100,000 clones, roughly 92% appearing once. The chain recombines TRBV19 with TRBJ2-1, with 8 bases matching TRBD2. The receptor was isolated from a man aged 65 to 85 with acute or convalescent COVID-19. Material for sequencing was peripheral blood. The CDR3: CASSIQLAALDEQFF. The CDR3 DNA sequence: TGTGCCAGTAGTATCCAACTAGCGGCATTGGATGAGCAGTTCTTC.